This T cell receptor (beta chain) appears in the sequencing data of a study of read filtering for tumor transcriptome and immune sequencing. This clonotype came up many times. The library was built from around 0.4 ug RNA with molecular barcoded adaptors for alpha/delta and beta/gamma chains. TCRdb re-analysed the reads in MiXCR, keeping a single row per CDR3 protein. The repertoire consists of more than 100,000 distinct CDR3 sequences, with around 13% occurring once and the leading ten covering roughly 9.6%. The V end was cut by 10 bases, the J end by 5 bases, with 15 bases between. Germline V gene sequence: CDR1 MDHEN, CDR2 SYDVKM. CDR3 length equals 12 residues.

The sequence came from a donor aged 40 or older with multiple myeloma. Sequencing input: a population of CD138-negative cells sorted from bone marrow. V and J are TRBV28 and TRBJ2-7; no reliable D call. CDR3 region: CATLTPSNEQYF. In DNA, the CDR3 is TGTGCCACCCTGACTCCATCGAACGAGCAGTACTTC.